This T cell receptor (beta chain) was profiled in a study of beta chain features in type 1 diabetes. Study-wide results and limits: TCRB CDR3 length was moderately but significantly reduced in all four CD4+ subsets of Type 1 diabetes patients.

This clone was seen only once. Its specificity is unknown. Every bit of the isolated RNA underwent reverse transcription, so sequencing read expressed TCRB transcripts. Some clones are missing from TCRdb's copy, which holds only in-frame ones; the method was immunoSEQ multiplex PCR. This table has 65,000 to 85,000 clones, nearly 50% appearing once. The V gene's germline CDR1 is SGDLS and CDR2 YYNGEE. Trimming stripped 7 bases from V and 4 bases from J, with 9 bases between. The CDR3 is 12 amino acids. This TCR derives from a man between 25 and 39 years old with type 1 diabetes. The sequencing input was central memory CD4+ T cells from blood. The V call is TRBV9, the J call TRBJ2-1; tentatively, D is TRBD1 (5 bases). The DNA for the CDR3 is TGTGCCAGCGGAAGGGGTTACAATGAGCAGTTCTTC. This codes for CASGRGYNEQFF.